What follows are 6 T cell receptor beta chains derived from one specimen sequenced in a study of cytomegalovirus exposure and HLA in healthy donors. The study ran its PCR with 60 Vbeta and 13 Jbeta primers. Clones were read by immunoSEQ multiplex PCR, and TCRdb kept only the in-frame ones, dropping some. This sample has approximately 150,000 clones, with 75% to 90% found just once. The sequencing sample was made of PBMCs. Receptors were obtained from a man aged 25 to 40 in good health and CMV-seropositive.

V is TRBV5-6 and J is TRBJ2-7, with TRBD2 identical over 10 bases. The length of the CDR3 is 16 residues. J gave up 4 bases and V 0 bases, and 7 bases lay outside the gene matches. Looked up from germline, CDR1 is SGHDT and CDR2 is YYEEEE. The DNA for the CDR3 is TGTGCCAGCAGCTTGGAGTTACTAGCGGGAAGGTACGAGCAGTACTTC. It is translated as CASSLELLAGRYEQYF.

This clone was recorded once. The V and J genes are TRBV10-1 and TRBJ2-4; 9 positions match TRBD1. The junction had 7 bases not matched to a gene; V was cut back by 8 bases and J by 2 bases. The CDR3 runs to 15 residues. Per the germline V gene, CDR1 is WNHNN and CDR2 is SYGVQD (reference sequence). The CDR3: CASGDRGDPKNIQYF. The CDR3 nucleotides read TGCGCCAGCGGCGACAGGGGGGACCCCAAAAACATTCAGTACTTC.

The V and J genes are TRBV14 and TRBJ2-7; TRBD1 might be the D (6 bases). Germline V gene lookup returns CDR1 SGHDN and CDR2 FVKESK. V was trimmed by 5 bases and J by 5 bases, leaving 13 bases between them. The CDR3 has 13 amino acids. CDR3 sequence reads: CASSTDSSNEQYF. The CDR3 DNA reads as TGTGCCAGCAGCACGGACAGCTCGAACGAGCAGTACTTC.

This chain links TRBV6-1 with TRBJ1-1, with D tentatively TRBD1 (5 bases). V was shortened by 1 base and J by 1 base, with 7 bases between the two germline ends. This CDR3 contains 14 residues. The germline gives CDR1 MNHNS, CDR2 SASEGT. The CDR3 region has the DNA TGTGCCAGCAGTGAAGGGGGCTGGAACACTGAAGCTTTCTTT. This gives the protein CASSEGGWNTEAFF.

V usage is TRBV5-1 and J usage is TRBJ2-1, with TRBD2 matching 8 bases. In germline, CDR1 is SGHRS, CDR2 YFSETQ. The V gene end was trimmed by 4 bases and the J gene end by 7 bases; junction bases not matched to a gene: 10. The CDR3 sequence is 15 residues long. The CDR3: CASSKERGGYNEQFF. The CDR3 coding sequence is TGCGCCAGCAGCAAAGAACGGGGGGGCTATAATGAGCAGTTCTTC.

V is TRBV5-1 and J is TRBJ1-1, with 7 bases lining up with TRBD1. V dropped 2 bases and J dropped 6; count of bases not matched to a gene: 13. The CDR3 consists of 16 residues. Germline CDR1 reads SGHRS; CDR2 reads YFSETQ. The CDR3 DNA follows: TGCGCCAGCAGCTTCCTACAGGGGCGCGGACTCTCTGAAGCTTTCTTT. It specifies CASSFLQGRGLSEAFF.